Listed here are 9 T cell receptor beta chains from one sample, sequenced in a study of OX40 agonist ivuxolimab in advanced cancers. Profiling relied on immunoSEQ multiplex PCR, and the TCRdb table lists in-frame clones only, not all of them. Of about 58,000 clones listed, around 84% are singletons. The sequences come from CD4+ or CD8+ T cells sorted from blood, collected in a trial of the OX40 agonist ivuxolimab. The source is an adult with an advanced solid tumor such as melanoma, head and neck, liver or kidney cancer.

This clone has a handful of counts. The CDR3 bases are TGTGCCAGCACCAAAGCGACAGGGGCGAACACTGAAGCTTTCTTT. It codes for CASTKATGANTEAFF. The rearrangement joins TRBV6-5 to TRBJ1-1; TRBD1 agrees at 8 bases. The CDR3 runs to 15 residues. The ends lost 7 bases at V and 1 base at J; junction bases unmatched: 8. Germline V gives CDR1 MNHEY, CDR2 SVGAGI.

The gene calls are TRBV7-9 and TRBJ2-1; D might be TRBD2 (5 bases). CDR3 length equals 13 residues. Per the germline V gene, CDR1 is SEHNR and CDR2 is FQNEAQ (reference sequence). V was shortened by 3 bases and J by 7 bases, with 10 bases between the two germline ends. CDR3: CASSFETGNEQFF. CDR3 bases: TGTGCCAGCAGCTTTGAGACGGGGAATGAGCAGTTCTTC.

The chain recombines TRBV7-9 with TRBJ1-2; D gene ambiguous. CDR3 length equals 14 residues. With 5 bases removed from V and 5 bases from J, the gap between germline ends came to 15 bases. Germline values: CDR1 SEHNR, CDR2 FQNEAQ (reference sequence). CDR3 bases: TGTGCCAGCAGCCCCGAGGAAAATTTATATGGCTACACCTTC. This encodes CASSPEENLYGYTF. The whole variable domain, remainder taken from reference TRBV7-9 and TRBJ1-2, is DTGVSQNPRHKITKRGQNVTFRCDPISEHNRLYWYRQTLGQGPEFLTYFQNEAQLEKSRLLSDRFSAERPKGSFSTLEIQRTEQGDSAMYLCASSPEENLYGYTFGSGTRLTVV.

The rearrangement uses TRBV9 and TRBJ2-2, with 9 bases fitting TRBD1. The CDR3 contains 15 residues. Per germline, CDR1 SGDLS and CDR2 YYNGEE. V was pared by 5 bases and J by 4 bases, with 6 bases of the junction left unmatched. The CDR3 protein is CASRLGQGFTGELFF. CDR3 nucleotide sequence: TGTGCCAGCAGATTAGGACAGGGGTTCACCGGGGAGCTGTTTTTT.

V usage is TRBV9 and J usage is TRBJ1-3; no firm D call. There are 16 residues in the CDR3. The V end lost 4 bases, the J end lost 3 bases, and 17 bases lay between the germline ends. Germline CDR1 reads SGDLS; CDR2 reads YYNGEE. The CDR3 region is CASSPQVGRVGNTIYF. In nucleotides, the CDR3 is TGTGCCAGCAGCCCCCAAGTGGGTAGGGTTGGAAACACCATATATTTT.

The chain carries TRBV5-1 and TRBJ1-5; D is undetermined. The CDR3 totals 17 residues. Germline CDR1 and CDR2: SGHRS and YFSETQ. Deletions cut 1 base from V and 4 bases from J, with 18 bases between. The CDR3 nucleotides read TGCGCCAGCAGCTTGTCCCCTCGCGGGGTCGAGAATCAGCCCCAGCATTTT. This sequence encodes CASSLSPRGVENQPQHF.

This sequence joins TRBV15 and TRBJ2-7; 14 positions agree with TRBD2. The germline V gene encodes CDR1 LNHNV and CDR2 YYDKDF (reference sequence). There are 17 residues in the CDR3. With 1 base clipped from V and 5 bases from J, the junction kept 7 bases outside the gene matches. In DNA form, the CDR3 reads TGTGCCACCAGCAGAGGGCGGGGACTAGCGGGGGTCCACGAGCAGTACTTC. This translates into CATSRGRGLAGVHEQYF.

The rearrangement uses TRBV5-1 and TRBJ1-1; D is possibly TRBD1 (5 bases). V dropped 5 bases and J dropped 3 bases, with 14 bases sitting between them. The CDR3 runs to 14 residues. Germline-derived CDR1 and CDR2 are SGHRS and YFSETQ. The DNA of the CDR3 is TGCGCCAGCAGAGTGCAGGGACCCTACACTGAAGCTTTCTTT. The encoded protein is CASRVQGPYTEAFF.

V gene TRBV14 combines with J gene TRBJ1-6; 7 nucleotides line up with TRBD1. This CDR3 has 15 residues. The germline V gene has CDR1 SGHDN and CDR2 FVKESK. J gave up 8 bases and V 4 bases, and 8 bases lay outside the gene matches. The CDR3 nucleotides read TGTGCCAGCAGCCTCCGACAGGGTGGATATTCACCCCTCCACTTT. Translation gives CASSLRQGGYSPLHF. Full variable domain (rest looked up from reference TRBV14 and TRBJ1-6): EAGVTQFPSHSVIEKGQTVTLRCDPISGHDNLYWYRRVMGKEIKFLLHFVKESKQDESGMPNNRFLAERTGGTYSTLKVQPAELEDSGVYFCASSLRQGGYSPLHFGNGTRLTVT.